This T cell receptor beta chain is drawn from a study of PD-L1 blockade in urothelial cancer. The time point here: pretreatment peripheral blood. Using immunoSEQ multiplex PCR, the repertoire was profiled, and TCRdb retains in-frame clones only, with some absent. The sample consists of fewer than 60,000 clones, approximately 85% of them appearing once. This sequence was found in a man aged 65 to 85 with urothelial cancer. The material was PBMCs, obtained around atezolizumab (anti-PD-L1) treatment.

Here the CDR3 reads CASSQLPEGPHHTQYF. DNA for the CDR3: TGTGCCAGCAGCCAACTCCCCGAGGGTCCACACCATACGCAGTATTTT. This rearrangement joins TRBV4-2 to TRBJ2-3, with D maybe TRBD2 (5 bases). Trimming stripped 2 bases from V and 7 bases from J, with 19 bases between. Germline assignment: CDR1 LGHNA and CDR2 YNFKEQ. The CDR3 length is 16 residues.